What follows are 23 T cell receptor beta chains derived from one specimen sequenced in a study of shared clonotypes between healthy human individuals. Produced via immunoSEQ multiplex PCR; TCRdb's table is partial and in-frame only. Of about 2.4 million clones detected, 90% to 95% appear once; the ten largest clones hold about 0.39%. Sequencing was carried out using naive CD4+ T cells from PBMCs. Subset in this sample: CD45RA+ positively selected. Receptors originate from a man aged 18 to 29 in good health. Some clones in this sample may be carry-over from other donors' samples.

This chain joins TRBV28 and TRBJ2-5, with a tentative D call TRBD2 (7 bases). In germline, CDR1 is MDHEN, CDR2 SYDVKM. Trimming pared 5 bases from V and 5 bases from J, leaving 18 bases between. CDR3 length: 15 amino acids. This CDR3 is CASSPGGAGRETQYF. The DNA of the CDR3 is TGTGCCAGCAGTCCGGGGGGCGCGGGGAGGGAGACCCAGTACTTC.

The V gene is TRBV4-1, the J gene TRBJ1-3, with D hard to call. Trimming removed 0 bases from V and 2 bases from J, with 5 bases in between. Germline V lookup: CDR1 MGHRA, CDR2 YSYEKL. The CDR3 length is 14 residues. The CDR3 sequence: CASSQDWAGNTIYF. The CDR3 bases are TGCGCCAGCAGCCAAGACTGGGCTGGAAACACCATATATTTT.

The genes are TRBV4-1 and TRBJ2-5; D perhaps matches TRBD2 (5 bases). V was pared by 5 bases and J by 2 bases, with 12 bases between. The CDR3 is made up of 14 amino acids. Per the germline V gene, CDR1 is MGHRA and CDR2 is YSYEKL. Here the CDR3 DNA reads TGCGCCAGCAGCATCGACGAGCGGCAAGAGACCCAGTACTTC. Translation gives CASSIDERQETQYF.

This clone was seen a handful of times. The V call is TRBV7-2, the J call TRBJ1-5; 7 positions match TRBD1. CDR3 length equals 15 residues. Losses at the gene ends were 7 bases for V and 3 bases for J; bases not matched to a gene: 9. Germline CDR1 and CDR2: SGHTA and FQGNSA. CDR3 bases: TGTGCCAGCACGACGACAGGGTTCTACAATCAGCCCCAGCATTTT. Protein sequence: CASTTTGFYNQPQHF. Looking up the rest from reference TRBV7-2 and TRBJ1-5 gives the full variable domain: GAGVSQSPSNKVTEKGKDVELRCDPISGHTALYWYRQSLGQGLEFLIYFQGNSAPDKSGLPSDRFSAERTGGSVSTLTIQRTQQEDSAVYLCASTTTGFYNQPQHFGDGTRLSIL.

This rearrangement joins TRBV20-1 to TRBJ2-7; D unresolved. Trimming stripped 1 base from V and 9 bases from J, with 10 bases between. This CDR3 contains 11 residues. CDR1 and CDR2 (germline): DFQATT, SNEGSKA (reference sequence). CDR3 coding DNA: TGCAGTGCTAGAGTGAAACCTGTGCAGTACTTC. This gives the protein CSARVKPVQYF.

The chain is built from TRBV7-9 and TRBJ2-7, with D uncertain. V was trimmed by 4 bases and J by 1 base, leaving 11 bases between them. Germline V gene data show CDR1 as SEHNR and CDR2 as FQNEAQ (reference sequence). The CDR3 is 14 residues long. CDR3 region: CASSSAATSYEQYF. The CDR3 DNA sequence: TGTGCCAGCAGCTCCGCCGCTACTTCCTACGAGCAGTACTTC. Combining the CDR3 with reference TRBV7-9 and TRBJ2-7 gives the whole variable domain DTGVSQNPRHKITKRGQNVTFRCDPISEHNRLYWYRQTLGQGPEFLTYFQNEAQLEKSRLLSDRFSAERPKGSFSTLEIQRTEQGDSAMYLCASSSAATSYEQYFGPGTRLTVT.

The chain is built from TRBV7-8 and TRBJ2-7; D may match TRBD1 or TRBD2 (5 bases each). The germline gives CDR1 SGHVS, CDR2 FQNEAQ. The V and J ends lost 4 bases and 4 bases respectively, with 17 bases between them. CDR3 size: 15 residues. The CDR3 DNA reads TGTGCCAGCAGCTCCAATCTTGGGGGAGAGTACGAGCAGTACTTC. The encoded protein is CASSSNLGGEYEQYF.

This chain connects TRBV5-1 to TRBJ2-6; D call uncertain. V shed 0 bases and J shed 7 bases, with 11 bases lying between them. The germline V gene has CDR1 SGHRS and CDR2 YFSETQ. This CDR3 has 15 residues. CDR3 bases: TGCGCCAGCAGCTTGGGACAAACAGACGCCAACGTCCTGACTTTC. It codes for CASSLGQTDANVLTF. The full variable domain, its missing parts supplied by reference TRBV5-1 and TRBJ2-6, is KAGVTQTPRYLIKTRGQQVTLSCSPISGHRSVSWYQQTPGQGLQFLFEYFSETQRNKGNFPGRFSGRQFSNSRSEMNVSTLELGDSALYLCASSLGQTDANVLTFGAGSRLTVL.

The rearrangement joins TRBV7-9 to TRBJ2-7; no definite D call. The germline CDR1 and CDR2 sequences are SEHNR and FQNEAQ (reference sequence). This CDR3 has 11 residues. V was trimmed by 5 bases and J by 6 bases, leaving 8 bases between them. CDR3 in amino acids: CASSLESEQYF. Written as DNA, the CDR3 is TGTGCCAGCAGCCTGGAAAGCGAGCAGTACTTC.

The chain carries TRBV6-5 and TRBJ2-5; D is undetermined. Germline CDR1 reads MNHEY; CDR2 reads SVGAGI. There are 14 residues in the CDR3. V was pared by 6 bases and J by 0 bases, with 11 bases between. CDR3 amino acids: CASRSHGYQETQYF. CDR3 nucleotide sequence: TGTGCCAGCAGAAGCCATGGATACCAAGAGACCCAGTACTTC.

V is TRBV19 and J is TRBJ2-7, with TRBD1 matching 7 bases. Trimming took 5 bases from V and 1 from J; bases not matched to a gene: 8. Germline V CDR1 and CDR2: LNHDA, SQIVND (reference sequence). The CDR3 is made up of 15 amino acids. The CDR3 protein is CASSPLDRPSYEQYF. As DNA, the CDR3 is TGTGCCAGTAGTCCCCTGGACAGGCCTTCCTACGAGCAGTACTTC. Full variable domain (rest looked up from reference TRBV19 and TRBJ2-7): DGGITQSPKYLFRKEGQNVTLSCEQNLNHDAMYWYRQDPGQGLRLIYYSQIVNDFQKGDIAEGYSVSREKKESFPLTVTSAQKNPTAFYLCASSPLDRPSYEQYFGPGTRLTVT.

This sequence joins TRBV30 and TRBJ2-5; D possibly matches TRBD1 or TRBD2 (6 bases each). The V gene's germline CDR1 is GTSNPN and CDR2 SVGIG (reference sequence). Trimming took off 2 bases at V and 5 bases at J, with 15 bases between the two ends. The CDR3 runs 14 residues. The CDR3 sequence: CAWSRTGAVETQYF. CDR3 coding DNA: TGTGCCTGGAGTAGAACGGGGGCGGTTGAGACCCAGTACTTC. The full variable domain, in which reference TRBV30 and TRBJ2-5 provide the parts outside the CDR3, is SQTIHQWPATLVQPVGSPLSLECTVEGTSNPNLYWYRQAAGRGLQLLFYSVGIGQISSEVPQNLSASRPQDRQFILSSKKLLLSDSGFYLCAWSRTGAVETQYFGPGTRLLVL.

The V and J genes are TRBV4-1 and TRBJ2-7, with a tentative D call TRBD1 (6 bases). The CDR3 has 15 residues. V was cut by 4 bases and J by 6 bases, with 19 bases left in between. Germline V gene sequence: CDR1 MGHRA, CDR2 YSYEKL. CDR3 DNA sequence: TGCGCCAGCAGCCCCCGCAGGGGCGGGTTGGGCGAGCAGTACTTC. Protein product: CASSPRRGGLGEQYF.

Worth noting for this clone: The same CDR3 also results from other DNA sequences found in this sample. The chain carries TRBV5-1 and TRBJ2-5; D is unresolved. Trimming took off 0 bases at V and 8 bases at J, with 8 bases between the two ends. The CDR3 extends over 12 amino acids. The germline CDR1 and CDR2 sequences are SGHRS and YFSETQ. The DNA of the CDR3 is TGCGCCAGCAGCTTGGGCGTCGAAACCCAGTACTTC. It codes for CASSLGVETQYF.

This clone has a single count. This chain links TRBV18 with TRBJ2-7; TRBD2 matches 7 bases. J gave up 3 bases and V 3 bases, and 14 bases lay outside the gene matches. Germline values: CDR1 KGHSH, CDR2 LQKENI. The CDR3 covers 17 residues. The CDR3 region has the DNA TGTGCCAGCTCACCCTTTGAAGGTGGGAGGGCCGGCTACGAGCAGTACTTC. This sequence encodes CASSPFEGGRAGYEQYF. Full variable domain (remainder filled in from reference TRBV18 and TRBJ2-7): NAGVMQNPRHLVRRRGQEARLRCSPMKGHSHVYWYRQLPEEGLKFMVYLQKENIIDESGMPKERFSAEFPKEGPSILRIQQVVRGDSAAYFCASSPFEGGRAGYEQYFGPGTRLTVT.

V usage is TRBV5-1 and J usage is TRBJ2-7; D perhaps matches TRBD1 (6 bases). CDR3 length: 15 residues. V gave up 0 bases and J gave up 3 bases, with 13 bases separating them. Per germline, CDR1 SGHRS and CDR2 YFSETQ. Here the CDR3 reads CASSLEDRPYYEQYF. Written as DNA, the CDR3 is TGCGCCAGCAGCTTGGAGGACAGACCCTACTACGAGCAGTACTTC.

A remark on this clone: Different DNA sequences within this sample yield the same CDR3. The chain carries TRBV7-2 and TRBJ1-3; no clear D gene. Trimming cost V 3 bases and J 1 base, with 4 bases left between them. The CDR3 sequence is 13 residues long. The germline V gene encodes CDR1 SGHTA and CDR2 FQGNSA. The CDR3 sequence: CASSFESGNTIYF. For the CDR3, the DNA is TGTGCCAGCAGCTTTGAATCTGGAAACACCATATATTTT.

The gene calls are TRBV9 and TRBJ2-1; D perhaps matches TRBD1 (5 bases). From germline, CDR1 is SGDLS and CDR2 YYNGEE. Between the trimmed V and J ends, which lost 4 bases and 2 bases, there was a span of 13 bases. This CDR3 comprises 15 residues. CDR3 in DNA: TGTGCCAGCAGCCCTACCGCAGGGCCCTACAATGAGCAGTTCTTC. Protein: CASSPTAGPYNEQFF.

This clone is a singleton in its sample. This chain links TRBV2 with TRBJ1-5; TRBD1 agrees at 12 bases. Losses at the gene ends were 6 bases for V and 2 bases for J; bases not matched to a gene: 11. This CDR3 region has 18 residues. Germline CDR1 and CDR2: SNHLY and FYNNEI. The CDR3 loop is CASRRDRGPLGGNQPQHF. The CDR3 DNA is TGTGCCAGCAGAAGGGACAGGGGGCCCCTCGGAGGCAATCAGCCCCAGCATTTT.

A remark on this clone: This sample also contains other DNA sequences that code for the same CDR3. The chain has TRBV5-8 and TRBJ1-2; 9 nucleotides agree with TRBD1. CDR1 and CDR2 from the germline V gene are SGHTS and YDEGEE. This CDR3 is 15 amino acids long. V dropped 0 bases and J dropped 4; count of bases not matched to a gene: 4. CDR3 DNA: TGTGCCAGCAGCTTGGGGGACAGGGCGGCCTATGGCTACACCTTC. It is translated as CASSLGDRAAYGYTF.

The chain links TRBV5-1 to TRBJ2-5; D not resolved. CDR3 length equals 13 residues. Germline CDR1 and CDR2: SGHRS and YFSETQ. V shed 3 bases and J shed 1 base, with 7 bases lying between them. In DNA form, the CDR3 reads TGCGCCAGCAGCTCCGTGGGCCAAGAGACCCAGTACTTC. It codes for CASSSVGQETQYF.

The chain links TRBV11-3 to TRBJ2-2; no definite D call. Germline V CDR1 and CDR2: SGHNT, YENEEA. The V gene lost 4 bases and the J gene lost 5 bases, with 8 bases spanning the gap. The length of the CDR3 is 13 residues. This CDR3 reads CASSSQDTGELFF. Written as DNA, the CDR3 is TGTGCCAGCAGCTCCCAGGATACCGGGGAGCTGTTTTTT.

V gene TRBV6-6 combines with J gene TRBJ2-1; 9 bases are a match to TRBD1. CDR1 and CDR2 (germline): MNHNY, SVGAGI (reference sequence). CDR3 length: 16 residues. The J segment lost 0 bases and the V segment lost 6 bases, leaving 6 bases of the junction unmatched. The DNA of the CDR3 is TGTGCCAGCAGCAAAGACAGGGGGGGCTCCTACAATGAGCAGTTCTTC. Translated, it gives CASSKDRGGSYNEQFF.